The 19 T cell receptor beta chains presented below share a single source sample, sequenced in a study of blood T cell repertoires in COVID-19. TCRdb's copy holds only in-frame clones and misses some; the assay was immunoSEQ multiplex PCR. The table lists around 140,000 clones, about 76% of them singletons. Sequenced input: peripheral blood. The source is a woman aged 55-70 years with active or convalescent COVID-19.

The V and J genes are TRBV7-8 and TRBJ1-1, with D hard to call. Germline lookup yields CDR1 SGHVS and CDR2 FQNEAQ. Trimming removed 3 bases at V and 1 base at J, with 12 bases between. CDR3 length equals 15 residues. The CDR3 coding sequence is TGTGCCAGCAGCTTTGCTCGATTTAGGAACACTGAAGCTTTCTTT. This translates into CASSFARFRNTEAFF.

Here the CDR3 reads CASSDLAGVGTDTQYF. CDR3 coding DNA: TGCGCCAGCAGTGATCTAGCGGGGGTGGGTACAGATACGCAGTATTTT. The chain recombines TRBV10-2 with TRBJ2-3; 10 nucleotides agree with TRBD2. CDR1 and CDR2 (germline): WSHSY, SAAADI. There are 16 residues in the CDR3. V lost 3 bases to trimming and J lost 3 bases; unmatched junction nucleotides: 6.

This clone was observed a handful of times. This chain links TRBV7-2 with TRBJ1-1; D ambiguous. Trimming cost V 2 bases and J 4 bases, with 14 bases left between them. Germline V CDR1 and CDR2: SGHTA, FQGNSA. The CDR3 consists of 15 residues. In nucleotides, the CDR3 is TGTGCCAGCAGCTTATCTATAATAGGAGGCACTGAAGCTTTCTTT. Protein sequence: CASSLSIIGGTEAFF.

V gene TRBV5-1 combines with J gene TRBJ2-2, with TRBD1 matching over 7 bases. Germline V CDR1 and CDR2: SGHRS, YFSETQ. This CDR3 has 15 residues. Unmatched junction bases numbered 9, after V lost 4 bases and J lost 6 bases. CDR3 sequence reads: CASSGRTGAAGELFF. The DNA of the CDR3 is TGCGCCAGCAGCGGTAGAACAGGGGCGGCCGGGGAGCTGTTTTTT.

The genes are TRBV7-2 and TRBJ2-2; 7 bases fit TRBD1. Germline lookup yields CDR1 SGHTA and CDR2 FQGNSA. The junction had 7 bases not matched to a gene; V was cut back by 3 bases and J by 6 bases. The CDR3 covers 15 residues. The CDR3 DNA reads TGTGCCAGCAGCTTCCCAACAGGGGTCTCCGGGGAGCTGTTTTTT. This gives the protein CASSFPTGVSGELFF.

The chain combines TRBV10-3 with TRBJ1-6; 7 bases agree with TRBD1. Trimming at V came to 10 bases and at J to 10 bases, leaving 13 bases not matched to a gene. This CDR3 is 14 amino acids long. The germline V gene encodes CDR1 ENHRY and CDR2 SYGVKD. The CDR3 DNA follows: TGTGCCACCGAAGAAGTCCAGGGGGACTCACCCCTCCACTTT. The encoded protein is CATEEVQGDSPLHF.

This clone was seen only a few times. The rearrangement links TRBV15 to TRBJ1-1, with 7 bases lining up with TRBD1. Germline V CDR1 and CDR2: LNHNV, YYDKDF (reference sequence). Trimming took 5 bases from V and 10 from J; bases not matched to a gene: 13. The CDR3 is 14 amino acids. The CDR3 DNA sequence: TGTGCCACCAGCCGAGGACAGGATTATCGTGTAGCTTTCTTT. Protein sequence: CATSRGQDYRVAFF.

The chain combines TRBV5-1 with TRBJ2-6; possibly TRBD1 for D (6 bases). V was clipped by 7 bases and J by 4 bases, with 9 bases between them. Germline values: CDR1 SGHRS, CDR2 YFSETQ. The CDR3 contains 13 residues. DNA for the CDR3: TGCGCCAGCTACAGGGACGGGGCCAACGTCCTGACTTTC. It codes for CASYRDGANVLTF.

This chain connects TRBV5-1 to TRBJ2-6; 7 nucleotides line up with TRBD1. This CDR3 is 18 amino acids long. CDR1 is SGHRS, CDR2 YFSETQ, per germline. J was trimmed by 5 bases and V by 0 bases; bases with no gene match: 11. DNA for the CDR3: TGCGCCAGCAGCTTGGAAGGGGTAGGGGGCATGAGGGCCAACGTCCTGACTTTC. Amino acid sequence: CASSLEGVGGMRANVLTF.

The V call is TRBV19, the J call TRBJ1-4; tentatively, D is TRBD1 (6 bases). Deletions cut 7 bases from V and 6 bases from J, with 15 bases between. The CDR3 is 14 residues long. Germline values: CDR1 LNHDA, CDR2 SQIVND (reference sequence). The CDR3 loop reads CASNTGLMDEKLFF. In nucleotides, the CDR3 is TGTGCCAGTAATACAGGGCTTATGGATGAAAAACTGTTTTTT.

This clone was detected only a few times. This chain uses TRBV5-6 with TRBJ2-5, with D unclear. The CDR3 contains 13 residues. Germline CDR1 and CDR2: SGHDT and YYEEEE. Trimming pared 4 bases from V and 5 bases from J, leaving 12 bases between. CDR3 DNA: TGTGCCAGCAGCCCAACCAGTGTGGAGACCCAGTACTTC. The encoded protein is CASSPTSVETQYF.

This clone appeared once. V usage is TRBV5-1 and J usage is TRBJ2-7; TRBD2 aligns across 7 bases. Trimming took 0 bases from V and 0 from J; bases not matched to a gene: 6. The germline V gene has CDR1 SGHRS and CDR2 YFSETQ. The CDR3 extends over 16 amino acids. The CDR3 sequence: CASSLATSGTSYEQYF. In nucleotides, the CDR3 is TGCGCCAGCAGCTTGGCCACGAGCGGGACCTCCTACGAGCAGTACTTC.

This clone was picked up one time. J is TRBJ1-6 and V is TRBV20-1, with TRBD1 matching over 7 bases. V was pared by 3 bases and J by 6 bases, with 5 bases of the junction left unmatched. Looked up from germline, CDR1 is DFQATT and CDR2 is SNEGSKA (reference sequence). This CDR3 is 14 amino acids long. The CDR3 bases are TGCAGTGCTAGTCCCGGGACAGTTAATTCACCCCTCCACTTT. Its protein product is CSASPGTVNSPLHF.

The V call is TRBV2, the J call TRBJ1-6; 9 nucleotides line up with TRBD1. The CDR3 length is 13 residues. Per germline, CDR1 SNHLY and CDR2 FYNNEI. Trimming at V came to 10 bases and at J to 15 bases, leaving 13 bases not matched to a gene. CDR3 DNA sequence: TGTGCCACCGCGGGGACAGGGAACCTGCGCCTCCACTTT. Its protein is CATAGTGNLRLHF. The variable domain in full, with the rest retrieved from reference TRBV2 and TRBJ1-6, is EPEVTQTPSHQVTQMGQEVILRCVPISNHLYFYWYRQILGQKVEFLVSFYNNEISEKSEIFDDQFSVERPDGSNFTLKIRSTKLEDSAMYFCATAGTGNLRLHFGNGTRLTVT.

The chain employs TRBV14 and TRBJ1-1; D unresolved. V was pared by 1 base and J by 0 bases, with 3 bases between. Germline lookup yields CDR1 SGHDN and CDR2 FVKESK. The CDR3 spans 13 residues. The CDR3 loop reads CASSQGVNTEAFF. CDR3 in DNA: TGTGCCAGCAGCCAAGGAGTGAACACTGAAGCTTTCTTT.

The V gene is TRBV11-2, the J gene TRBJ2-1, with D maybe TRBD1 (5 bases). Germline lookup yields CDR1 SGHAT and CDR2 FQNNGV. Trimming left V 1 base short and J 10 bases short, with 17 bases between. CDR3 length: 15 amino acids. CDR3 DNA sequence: TGTGCCAGCAGCTTAGGGGGCCGGGCGGCTATCGAGCAGTTCTTC. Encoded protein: CASSLGGRAAIEQFF.

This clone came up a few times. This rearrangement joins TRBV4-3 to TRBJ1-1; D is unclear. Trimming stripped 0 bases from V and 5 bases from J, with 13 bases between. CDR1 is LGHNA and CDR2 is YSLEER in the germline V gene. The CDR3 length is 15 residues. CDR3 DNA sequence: TGCGCCAGCAGCCAAGAACCTAGAGGCACGACTGAAGCTTTCTTT. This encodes CASSQEPRGTTEAFF.

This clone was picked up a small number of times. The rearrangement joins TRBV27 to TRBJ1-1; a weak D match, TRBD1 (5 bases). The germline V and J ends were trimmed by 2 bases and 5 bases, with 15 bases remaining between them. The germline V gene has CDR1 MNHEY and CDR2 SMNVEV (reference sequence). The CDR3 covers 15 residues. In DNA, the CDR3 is TGTGCCAGCAGTTTAGGGGCGGCCTTATATACTGAAGCTTTCTTT. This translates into CASSLGAALYTEAFF.

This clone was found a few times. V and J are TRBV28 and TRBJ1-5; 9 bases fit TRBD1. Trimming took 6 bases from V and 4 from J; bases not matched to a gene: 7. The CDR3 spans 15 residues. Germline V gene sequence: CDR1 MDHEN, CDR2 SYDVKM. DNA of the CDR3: TGTGCCAGCAGCATACAGGGGGCCGGTAATCAGCCCCAGCATTTT. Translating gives CASSIQGAGNQPQHF.